This T cell receptor beta chain was identified in a study of regulatory T cells in long-lasting Graves disease. Notes on the study in general: When disease was persistent, TRBV28, TRBJ1-2 and TRBJ2-5 were the favored segments.

The time point here: newly diagnosed GD, antithyroid drugs for less than 3 months. Making the TCR library involved RNA that had been extracted from PBMCs. Arm-PCR of CDR3 regions and iRepertoire HTBI primers were the basis on which TCR beta libraries were built. In TCRdb, the multiplex PCR reads were re-called with MiXCR into one record per CDR3 protein. The sample lists around 450,000 distinct CDR3 sequences; 15% were seen once. CDR1 and CDR2 from the germline V gene are LGHDT and YNNKEL (reference sequence). Deletions cut 6 bases from V and 4 bases from J, with 19 bases between. The CDR3 has 15 residues. This clonotype showed up many times. Antigen specificity is unknown. These data also formed part of another study, on T cells in Graves' hyperthyroidism and ophthalmopathy. Turning to that study: HTBI primers were employed in a first-round RT-PCR of the TCR CDR3.

This specimen was peripheral blood mononuclear cells (PBMCs), taken at new diagnosis, from a patient treated with antithyroid drugs. The chain links TRBV3-1 to TRBJ2-7, with D perhaps matching TRBD2 (5 bases). The sequence derives from a woman in her 30s with Graves disease. This chain's CDR3 is CASRLDRTAPYEQYF. CDR3 DNA: TGTGCCAGCAGACTAGATAGGACTGCCCCATACGAGCAGTACTTC.